There are many counts of the clone carrying this TCR beta chain. The target antigen is unknown. These data come from a study of T-cell memory formation after mild COVID-19. The wider study: TCR clusters were mostly confined to one donor each.

The CDR3 runs 16 residues. The J segment lost 0 bases and the V segment lost 4 bases, leaving 5 bases of the junction unmatched. Germline-derived CDR1 and CDR2 are SGHRS and YFSETQ. Study observations and caveats: What remained unconfirmed was the SARS-CoV-2 specificity of second-wave clones peaking on day 37. Within pre-infection memory, some responding clones were found, suggesting cross-reactive memory joined.

Using its own MiXCR run on the 5' RACE reads, TCRdb lists one record per CDR3 protein. Altogether around 36,000 distinct CDR3 sequences are present, approximately 10% being singletons, with the ten largest covering approximately 29%. Sequencing was carried out using PBMCs or a T cell subset sorted from them (not recorded which). The chain uses TRBV5-1 and TRBJ2-1, with 9 bases matching TRBD2. The TCR comes from a man between 18 and 35 years old who had mild COVID-19 (a few samples of this study predate the infection). Cell type and time point are not known. Here the CDR3 DNA reads TGCGCCAGCAGCGATAGCGGGGGCAGCTCCTACAATGAGCAGTTCTTC. Translation: CASSDSGGSSYNEQFF.